This entry concerns a single T cell receptor (beta chain). This sample was taken from a study of blood T cell repertoires in COVID-19. Looking at the study overall: Acute and convalescent COVID-19 specimens originated in the United States, Italy and Spain. Sources were T cells, B-cell-depleted T cells, or PBMCs; the material itself was cDNA or gDNA.

Trimming removed 4 bases at V and 4 bases at J, with 8 bases between. CDR3 size: 13 residues. Germline loops: CDR1 LNHDA, CDR2 SQIVND (reference sequence). The table came from immunoSEQ multiplex PCR; TCRdb's copy has only in-frame clones and leaves some out. The top ten hold roughly 12% of the sample, which has about 270,000 clones, roughly nine tenths seen once. It was during active infection that Seattle patients were enrolled and then longitudinally followed. Material: peripheral blood. The TCR was taken from a woman aged 25-40 years with COVID-19, enrolled during active disease. The V call is TRBV19, the J call TRBJ2-1; D possibly corresponds to TRBD1 (5 bases). The CDR3 spells CASSTGRYNEQFF. The CDR3 DNA reads TGTGCCAGTAGTACAGGGCGATACAATGAGCAGTTCTTC.